This T cell receptor (beta chain) was recorded in a study of control samples from healthy donors and cancer patients (dated by TCRdb to about 2020). Notes on this clone: Its antigen is still unknown. Per-base quality was not reported, and no clone a single base away is much larger than it.

The germline V gene (reference sequence) sets CDR1 to SGHNT and CDR2 to YYREEE. Including the terminal cysteine and phenylalanine, the CDR3 comprises 14 residues. This entry keeps only the CDR3 DNA: 42 bases, framed from base 1. The junction shows trimming of 0 bases on V and 0 bases on J, and the gene matches do not reach 0 bases of it. The library was generated by the immunoSEQ multiplex PCR assay. The clones in this table, taken by TCRdb from immuneACCESS, are in-frame only. Not every clone is retained; where verified, under half of the shortfall comes from an unresolved V gene, and the cause of the rest is unknown. In all, the sample holds approximately 90,000 clones, and under 90% of those were seen once. Of the sample, less than 2.5% falls within the top ten clones.

The sample comprised blood. The sequence links TRBV5-4 to TRBJ2-7; 7 of the junction bases match TRBD2. This receptor was identified in a woman aged 40-49 years in good health. Here the CDR3 is given as CASSLAGGSYEQYF. The sequence in DNA is TGTGCCAGCAGCTTGGCGGGGGGCTCCTACGAGCAGTACTTC.